This T cell receptor beta chain was found in a study of blood T cell repertoires in COVID-19 (dated by TCRdb to 2019 to 2021). Regarding the research as a whole: Samples from collaborators originated in the United States, Italy and Spain and spanned both the acute and convalescent phases of COVID-19. The prospective study material was composed of cDNA or gDNA derived from T cells, B-cell-depleted T cells, or PBMCs. Subjects who had been exposed to COVID-19, were actively infected with it, or had recovered from it provided the deeply sampled blood TCRbeta repertoires that made up the dataset. The repertoires were made available in a free public database intended to serve as a resource for research on the immune response to SARS-CoV-2. Samples came from the ongoing ImmuneRACE study (first 160 participants) plus 1,254 subjects from 6 global collaborators. Nearly every sample came with metadata listing a de-identified subject ID, COVID-19 status, age in years and sex. HLA class I and class II types, where available, came from metadata supplied by the sample provider rather than from assay-based typing. What the study reported, not specific to this receptor: The amount of clinical and demographic metadata varied by source and participant and was provided uncurated.

The collaborating institutions used their own protocols to collect whole blood in K2EDTA tubes. For TCRbeta analysis, collaborator samples were shipped as frozen whole blood, as isolated PBMCs, or as DNA extracted from either sample type. TCRbeta CDR3 regions were amplified from genomic DNA by means of the immunoSEQ Assay, a bias-controlled multiplex PCR. The source study handled its data this way. The number of nucleated cells in each sample was estimated by amplification of reference gene primers within the assay. Sequence reads were collapsed and filtered to measure the absolute abundance of every unique TCRbeta CDR3 rearrangement. For each sample, productive Simpson clonality was calculated as the square root of Simpson's diversity index over productive rearrangements. Entries here come from immuneACCESS through TCRdb and include only in-frame sequences with V and J called. Some clones fail to appear in such tables; in the studies checked, an unresolved V gene covers under half of the shortfall, and the cause of the remainder is unknown. Clone size and the V and J calls come from that table; the DNA yielded D and trimming. The sample profile shows more than 55,000 clones; 88% of them were found once. The ten largest clones capture about 6.4% of the sample.

Per the germline V gene, SGDLS is the CDR1 and YYNGEE is the CDR2. The CDR3 starts with the cysteine, ends with the phenylalanine, and has 15 residues. Of all the DNA, just the CDR3 is kept, 45 bases in frame from base 1. Deletion took 0 bases off V and 0 bases off J, with a span of 7 bases between the germline ends. This clone was detected once. This receptor's antigen is unknown. No clone much larger than this one lies a single base away; base qualities are absent. The chain employs TRBV9 and TRBJ1-3; the D gene is possibly TRBD1, with 6 bases matching. This receptor was obtained from a woman in her seventies with acute or convalescent COVID-19. The sample was peripheral blood. CDR3 region: CASSVGGHSGNTIYF. The DNA sequence reads TGTGCCAGCAGCGTAGGGGGGCACTCTGGAAACACCATATATTTT.